This T cell receptor beta chain was sequenced in a study of blood T cell repertoires in COVID-19 (TCRdb year 2020). Study-wide context: Samples from collaborators originated in the United States, Italy and Spain and spanned both the acute and convalescent phases of COVID-19. The prospective study material was composed of cDNA or gDNA derived from T cells, B-cell-depleted T cells, or PBMCs. Deeply sampled blood TCRbeta repertoires from subjects exposed to, actively infected with, or recovered from COVID-19 were included in the dataset. The repertoires were released in a freely available public database intended as a resource for research on the immune response to SARS-CoV-2. Samples were obtained from the ongoing ImmuneRACE study (first 160 participants) and from about 1,300 subjects provided by 6 global collaborators. A de-identified subject ID, COVID-19 status, age in years and sex were almost always included in the sample metadata. HLA class I and class II types, where available, came from metadata supplied by the sample provider rather than from assay-based typing. The investigation overall reported the following: The amount of clinical and demographic metadata varied by source and participant and was provided uncurated.

The junction shows trimming of 4 bases on V and 0 bases on J, and the gene matches do not reach 7 bases of it. There are 17 amino acids in the CDR3, from cysteine to phenylalanine inclusive. Only the CDR3 region is kept as DNA, spanning 51 bases read in frame from base 1. CDR1 and CDR2 are read off the germline V gene as SGHRS and YFSETQ. The immunoSEQ Assay, a bias-controlled multiplex PCR, was used to amplify TCRbeta CDR3 regions from genomic DNA. Per the authors' processing: The number of nucleated cells in each sample was estimated from the amplification of reference gene primers within the assay. Sequence reads were collapsed and filtered to measure the absolute abundance of every unique TCRbeta CDR3 rearrangement. For each sample, productive Simpson clonality was calculated as the square root of Simpson's diversity index across productive rearrangements. This is the immuneACCESS table as TCRdb keeps it, with only in-frame sequences that have V and J called. A part of the clones is gone; compared with another copy, unresolved V genes explain less than half, and the rest is unexplained. V and J calls and clone size follow that table, whereas D and trimming were derived from the DNA. Across this sample there are about 260,000 clones, with about 89% seen only once. Clones ranked in the top ten supply about 1.6% of the sample.

Samples from volunteer blood donors who had recovered from COVID-19 were contributed by a second Seattle source. Collaborating institutions collected whole blood in K2EDTA tubes following their own protocols. Collaborator samples were shipped for TCRbeta analysis as frozen whole blood, isolated PBMCs, or DNA extracted from either sample type. With regard to this clone: Its cognate antigen has yet to be identified. Base qualities are not at hand, and no much larger clone is one base apart.

The sequence was collected from a woman aged 40 to 49 who had recovered from COVID-19. The source material was peripheral blood. In this chain, TRBV5-1 is recombined with TRBJ2-6; the junction holds 7 bases that match TRBD1. Here is the DNA: TGCGCCAGCAGCCGGGACAGTCTTAGCTCTGGGGCCAACGTCCTGACTTTC. This sequence encodes CASSRDSLSSGANVLTF.